This is a list of T cell receptor beta chains from one sample in a study of T cell repertoires in cytomegalovirus infection. From the reads, TCRdb called clonotypes with MiXCR, one entry per CDR3 protein. The sample has approximately 990,000 distinct CDR3 sequences, around 32% seen once. Their antigens are not known. Source: cultured CD8+ T cells from PBMCs, taken from culture after CMV antigen stimulation. Source of these receptors: a human donor in good health (CMV status not recorded). Some clones in this sample may be carry-over from other donors' samples. Each CDR3 is given with its conserved first and last residue. D genes are given only for firm matches. The size field is filled for only some rows; it gives once, few, many or a size class.

clone size	V gene	J gene	D gene	CDR3 protein	CDR3 DNA
NA	TRBV27	TRBJ1-1	TRBD1	CASRRLMTGTQAFF	TGTGCCAGCAGAAGACTAATGACAGGGACTCAAGCTTTCTTT
once	TRBV5-1	TRBJ2-1	NA	CASSLYPGNEQFF	TGCGCCAGCAGCTTGTACCCGGGAAATGAGCAGTTCTTC
NA	TRBV3-1	TRBJ1-1	TRBD1	CASSQEWQGATTGTFF	TGTGCCAGCAGCCAAGAGTGGCAGGGGGCTACGACGGGGACTTTCTTT
NA	TRBV18	TRBJ1-4	NA	CASSPPQGLGEKLFF	TGTGCCAGCTCACCACCCCAGGGCCTGGGTGAAAAACTGTTTTTT
NA	TRBV5-3	TRBJ2-1	TRBD1	CASSPYRGLGRDEQFF	TGTGCCAGCAGCCCCTACAGGGGGTTGGGGCGGGATGAGCAGTTCTTC
many	TRBV15	TRBJ1-2	NA	CATSRGASGGYTF	TGTGCCACCAGCAGAGGGGCCTCAGGCGGCTACACCTTC
NA	TRBV6-1	TRBJ2-7	NA	CASSEFGTGDEQYF	TGTGCCAGCAGTGAGTTCGGGACCGGGGACGAGCAGTACTTC
few	TRBV27	TRBJ1-1	NA	CASSLTGRYTEAFF	TGTGCCAGCAGTTTAACGGGCCGTTACACTGAAGCTTTCTTT
NA	TRBV3-1	TRBJ2-2	TRBD1	CASSPRTGGLNTGELFF	TGTGCCAGCAGCCCGCGGACAGGGGGCTTAAACACCGGGGAGCTGTTTTTT
NA	TRBV28	TRBJ1-1	NA	CASSTLGVNTEAFF	TGTGCCAGCAGTACCCTCGGAGTGAACACTGAAGCTTTCTTT
NA	TRBV19	TRBJ2-3	NA	CASSVAGGRATDTQYF	TGTGCCAGTAGCGTTGCCGGGGGACGCGCTACAGATACGCAGTATTTT
few	TRBV6-2/TRBV6-3	TRBJ2-1	TRBD1	CASSYLVGQGYNEQFF	TGTGCCAGCAGTTACCTCGTGGGACAGGGCTACAATGAGCAGTTCTTC
many	TRBV28	TRBJ2-3	NA	CASSAASTDTQYF	TGTGCCAGCTCAGCAGCTAGCACAGATACGCAGTATTTT
NA	TRBV6-2/TRBV6-3	TRBJ2-5	TRBD2	CASSYSYRLAGGGETQYF	TGTGCCAGCAGTTACTCCTATAGACTAGCGGGGGGAGGGGAGACCCAGTACTTC
few	TRBV6-2/TRBV6-3	TRBJ2-3	NA	CASSPGTPGTDTQYF	TGTGCCAGCAGCCCCGGGACACCGGGCACAGATACGCAGTATTTT
few	TRBV7-6	TRBJ1-2	NA	CASSLAGLPAMAGDSNGYTF	TGTGCCAGCAGCTTAGCGGGCCTGCCCGCTATGGCAGGGGATAGCAATGGCTACACCTTC
few	TRBV4-1	TRBJ1-1	NA	CASSQDLGAPEAFF	TGCGCCAGCAGCCAAGATTTGGGGGCCCCTGAAGCTTTCTTT
NA	TRBV19	TRBJ2-3	NA	CASSDLMRGTDTQYF	TGTGCCAGTTCCGACCTTATGAGGGGCACAGATACGCAGTATTTT
NA	TRBV7-9	TRBJ2-5	NA	CASSLLTGAKETQYF	TGTGCCAGCAGCTTACTAACGGGGGCAAAAGAGACCCAGTACTTC
NA	TRBV28	TRBJ1-5	NA	CASSLLVRRNQPQHF	TGTGCCAGCAGTTTATTGGTGCGACGCAATCAGCCCCAGCATTTT
NA	TRBV4-1	TRBJ2-1	TRBD1	CASSQDTGQGARNEQFF	TGCGCCAGCAGCCAAGATACCGGACAGGGGGCGCGTAATGAGCAGTTCTTC
NA	TRBV12-5	TRBJ1-3	NA	CASGLPTAPSGSGNTIYF	TGTGCTAGTGGTTTGCCGACAGCTCCTAGCGGTTCTGGAAACACCATATATTTT
NA	TRBV27	TRBJ1-5	NA	CASSLSWGGQPQHF	TGTGCCAGCAGTTTATCGTGGGGGGGTCAGCCCCAGCATTTT
NA	TRBV6-1	TRBJ1-4	NA	CASSELTGTTNEKLFF	TGTGCCAGCAGTGAGCTAACAGGAACAACTAATGAAAAACTGTTTTTT
few	TRBV9	TRBJ1-6	TRBD1	CASSAQQGPKYNSPLHF	TGTGCCAGCAGCGCGCAACAGGGGCCGAAATATAATTCACCCCTCCACTTT
NA	TRBV15	TRBJ2-4	TRBD1	CATSRVREEGQGWNIQYF	TGTGCCACCAGCAGAGTTAGGGAAGAGGGACAGGGGTGGAACATTCAGTACTTC
few	TRBV4-3	TRBJ1-1	NA	CASSQPTEGRRNTEAFF	TGCGCCAGCAGCCAGCCCACGGAGGGGAGGAGGAACACTGAAGCTTTCTTT
few	TRBV12-5	TRBJ2-3	TRBD1	CASGLAGQGASTDTQYF	TGTGCTAGTGGTTTAGCCGGACAGGGGGCTAGCACAGATACGCAGTATTTT
NA	TRBV20-1	TRBJ1-2	TRBD1	CSASDRGRDYGYTF	TGCAGTGCTTCCGACAGGGGCAGGGACTATGGCTACACCTTC
NA	TRBV7-6	TRBJ1-4	NA	CASSYSLREKLFF	TGTGCCAGCAGCTACAGTCTCAGGGAAAAACTGTTTTTT
NA	TRBV10-3	TRBJ2-3	NA	CATLTGDTQYF	TGTGCCACCCTTACGGGAGATACGCAGTATTTT
NA	TRBV28	TRBJ2-2	NA	CAVRENTGELFF	TGTGCCGTGAGGGAGAACACCGGGGAGCTGTTTTTT
NA	TRBV5-6	TRBJ2-2	NA	CANSRGSEEYTGTGELFF	TGTGCCAACAGTAGAGGGTCTGAAGAATATACGGGGACCGGGGAGCTGTTTTTT
NA	TRBV6-6	TRBJ1-2	NA	CASSAQGGFYGYTF	TGTGCCAGCAGTGCGCAGGGAGGATTCTATGGCTACACCTTC
NA	TRBV12-3/TRBV12-4	TRBJ1-2	NA	CASSLAGGVMNYGYTF	TGTGCCAGCAGTTTAGCAGGTGGGGTCATGAACTATGGCTACACCTTC
few	TRBV15	TRBJ2-1	TRBD2	CATSRDWASGGNEQFF	TGTGCCACCAGCAGAGATTGGGCTAGCGGGGGGAATGAGCAGTTCTTC
few	TRBV20-1	TRBJ2-2	NA	CSARDWELSNTGELFF	TGCAGTGCTAGAGACTGGGAACTTTCGAACACCGGGGAGCTGTTTTTT
few	TRBV6-5	TRBJ1-5	TRBD1	CASSPDRGESQPQHF	TGTGCCAGCAGTCCGGACAGGGGGGAATCGCAGCCCCAGCATTTT
NA	TRBV7-4	TRBJ2-7	NA	CASSLSPSPYEQYF	TGTGCCAGCAGCTTATCACCGAGCCCCTACGAGCAGTACTTC
once	TRBV20-1	TRBJ1-2	NA	CSARDREGRYGYTF	TGCAGTGCTAGAGATAGGGAGGGGAGATATGGCTACACCTTC
many	TRBV25-1	TRBJ1-3	NA	CASSEFEGVSTSGNTIYF	TGTGCCAGCAGTGAATTTGAGGGGGTCTCGACTAGTGGAAACACCATATATTTT
few	TRBV10-2	TRBJ2-2	TRBD1	CASRDRDNTGELFF	TGCGCCAGCCGGGACAGAGATAACACCGGGGAGCTGTTTTTT
NA	TRBV20-1	TRBJ2-1	TRBD1	CSAIGQGINEQFF	TGCAGTGCTATAGGACAGGGGATCAATGAGCAGTTCTTC
many	TRBV6-2/TRBV6-3	TRBJ1-2	NA	CASSYSKSGNNYGYTF	TGTGCCAGCAGTTACTCAAAAAGCGGGAATAACTATGGCTACACCTTC
few	TRBV7-6	TRBJ2-2	NA	CASSSVDNPTGELFF	TGTGCCAGCAGTTCTGTGGACAACCCCACCGGGGAGCTGTTTTTT
NA	TRBV7-2	TRBJ1-1	NA	CASLGRATEAFF	TGTGCCTCCCTCGGGAGGGCCACTGAAGCTTTCTTT
NA	TRBV5-5	TRBJ2-1	TRBD2	CASSLEAGSNEQFF	TGTGCCAGCAGCTTGGAAGCGGGGAGCAATGAGCAGTTCTTC
NA	TRBV27	TRBJ1-2	NA	CATWGAGIPSF	NA
few	TRBV12-3/TRBV12-4	TRBJ2-1	TRBD1	CASSSLTGEAHNEQFF	TGTGCCAGCAGTTCCCTGACAGGGGAAGCGCACAATGAGCAGTTCTTC
many	TRBV7-9	TRBJ1-1	NA	CASSLGGVGGWLNTEAFF	TGTGCCAGCAGCTTAGGGGGTGTTGGAGGTTGGTTGAACACTGAAGCTTTCTTT
NA	TRBV24-1	TRBJ2-1	NA	CATTGPASSYNEQFF	TGTGCCACAACAGGACCCGCGAGCTCCTACAATGAGCAGTTCTTC
many	TRBV6-1	TRBJ2-7	TRBD2	CASSELRGVDYEQYF	TGTGCCAGCAGTGAATTGCGGGGGGTCGACTACGAGCAGTACTTC
NA	TRBV13	TRBJ1-1	NA	CASSPPGLYTEAFF	TGCGCCAGCAGCCCCCCCGGGTTGTACACTGAAGCTTTCTTT
NA	TRBV6-5	TRBJ1-1	NA	CASSYPGSNTEAFF	TGTGCCAGCAGTTACCCCGGGTCCAACACTGAAGCTTTCTTT
few	TRBV19	TRBJ2-3	NA	CASSITPPVEAQYF	TGTGCCAGTAGTATAACTCCCCCTGTCGAGGCGCAGTATTTT
NA	TRBV7-9	TRBJ1-2	NA	CASSFGTVAGVYGYTF	TGTGCCAGCAGCTTTGGGACCGTAGCAGGGGTCTATGGCTACACCTTC
NA	TRBV20-1	TRBJ2-1	TRBD1	CSARGTGFYNEQFF	TGCAGTGCTAGAGGGACAGGCTTCTACAATGAGCAGTTCTTC
few	TRBV7-6	TRBJ1-2	NA	CASSLGGQTNYGYTF	TGTGCCAGCAGCTTAGGCGGACAGACGAACTATGGCTACACCTTC